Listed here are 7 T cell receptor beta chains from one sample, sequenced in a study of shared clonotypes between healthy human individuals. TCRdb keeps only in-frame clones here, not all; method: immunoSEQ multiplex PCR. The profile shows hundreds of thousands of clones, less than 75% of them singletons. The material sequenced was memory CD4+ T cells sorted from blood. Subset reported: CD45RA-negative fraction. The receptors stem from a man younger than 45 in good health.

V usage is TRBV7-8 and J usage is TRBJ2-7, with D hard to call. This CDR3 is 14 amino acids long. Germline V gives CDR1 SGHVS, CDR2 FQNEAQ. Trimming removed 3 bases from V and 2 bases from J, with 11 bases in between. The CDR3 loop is CASSLTDQTYEQYF. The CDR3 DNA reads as TGTGCCAGCAGCTTGACGGACCAAACCTACGAGCAGTACTTC.

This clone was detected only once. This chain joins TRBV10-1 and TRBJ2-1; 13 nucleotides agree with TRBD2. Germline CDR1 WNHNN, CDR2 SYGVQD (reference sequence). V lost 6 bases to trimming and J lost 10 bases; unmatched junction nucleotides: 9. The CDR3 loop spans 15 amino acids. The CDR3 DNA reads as TGCGCCAGCAGCCCACCGGGACTAGCGGGACGGGAGCAGTTCTTC. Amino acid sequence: CASSPPGLAGREQFF.

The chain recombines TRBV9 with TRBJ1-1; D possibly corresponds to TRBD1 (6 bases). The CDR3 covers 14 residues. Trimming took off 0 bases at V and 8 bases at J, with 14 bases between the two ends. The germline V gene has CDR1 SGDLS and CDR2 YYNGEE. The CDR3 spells CASSVEGEGREAFF. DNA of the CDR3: TGTGCCAGCAGCGTAGAGGGGGAAGGGAGAGAAGCTTTCTTT.

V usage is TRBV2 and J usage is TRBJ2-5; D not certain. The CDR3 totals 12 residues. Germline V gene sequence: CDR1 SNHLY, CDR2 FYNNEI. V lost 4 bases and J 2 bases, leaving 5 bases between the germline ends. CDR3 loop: CASSVFQETQYF. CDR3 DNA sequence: TGTGCCAGCAGTGTGTTTCAAGAGACCCAGTACTTC.

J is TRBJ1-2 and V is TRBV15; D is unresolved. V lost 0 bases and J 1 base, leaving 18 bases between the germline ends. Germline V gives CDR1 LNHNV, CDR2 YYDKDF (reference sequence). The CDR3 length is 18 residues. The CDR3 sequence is CATSRDPLGFVNNYGYTF. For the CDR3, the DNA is TGTGCCACCAGCAGAGATCCCCTAGGTTTTGTAAATAACTATGGCTACACCTTC. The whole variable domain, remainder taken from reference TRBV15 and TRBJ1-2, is DAMVIQNPRYQVTQFGKPVTLSCSQTLNHNVMYWYQQKSSQAPKLLFHYYDKDFNNEADTPDNFQSRRPNTSFCFLDIRSPGLGDTAMYLCATSRDPLGFVNNYGYTFGSGTRLTVV.

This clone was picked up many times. The CDR3 spells CASSQEMRGRSEQFF. The CDR3 DNA follows: TGTGCCAGCAGCCAAGAGATGAGGGGGCGCAGTGAGCAGTTCTTC. This chain links TRBV14 with TRBJ2-1, with 7 bases identical to TRBD1. With V trimmed by 0 bases and J by 9 bases, 8 bases remained unmatched. This CDR3 spans 15 amino acids. Germline CDR1 SGHDN, CDR2 FVKESK.

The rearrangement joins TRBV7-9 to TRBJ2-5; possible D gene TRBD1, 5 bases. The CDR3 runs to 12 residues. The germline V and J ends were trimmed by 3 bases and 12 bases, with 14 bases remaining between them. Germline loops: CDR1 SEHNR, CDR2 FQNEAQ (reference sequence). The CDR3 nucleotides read TGTGCCAGCAGCTTTGATAGGGGCGCCAAGTACTTC. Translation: CASSFDRGAKYF.